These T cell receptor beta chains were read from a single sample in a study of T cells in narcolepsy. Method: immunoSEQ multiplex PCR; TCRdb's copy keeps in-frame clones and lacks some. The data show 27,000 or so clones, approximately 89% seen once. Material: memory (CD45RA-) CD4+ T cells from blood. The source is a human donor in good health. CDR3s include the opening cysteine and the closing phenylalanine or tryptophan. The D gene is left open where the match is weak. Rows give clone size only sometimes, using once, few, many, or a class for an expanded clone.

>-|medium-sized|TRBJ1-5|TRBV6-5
CASSFNRESNQPQHF
TGTGCCAGCAGTTTCAACAGGGAGAGCAATCAGCCCCAGCATTTT
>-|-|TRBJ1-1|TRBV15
CATSKKLNTEAFF
TGTGCCACCAGTAAAAAGCTAAACACTGAAGCTTTCTTT
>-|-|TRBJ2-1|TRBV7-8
CASSFPGENYNEQFF
TGTGCCAGCAGCTTCCCGGGGGAAAACTACAATGAGCAGTTCTTC
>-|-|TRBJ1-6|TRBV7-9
CASSTTQGVNYNSPLHF
TGTGCCAGCAGTACTACACAGGGAGTCAACTATAATTCACCCCTCCACTTT
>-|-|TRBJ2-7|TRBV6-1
CASSVASSSSYEQYF
TGTGCCAGCAGTGTGGCTAGTTCTTCCTCCTACGAGCAGTACTTC
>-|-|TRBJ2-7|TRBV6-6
CASSYSPLYEQYF
TGTGCCAGCAGTTACTCCCCGCTCTACGAGCAGTACTTC
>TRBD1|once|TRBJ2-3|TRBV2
CASLRGQGFTDTQYF
TGTGCCAGCCTGAGGGGGCAGGGGTTCACAGATACGCAGTATTTT
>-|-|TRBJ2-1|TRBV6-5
CASSSWGQIYNEQFF
TGTGCCAGCAGTTCTTGGGGGCAGATCTACAATGAGCAGTTCTTC
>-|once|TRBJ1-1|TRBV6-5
CASSYSLDVTEAFF
TGTGCCAGCAGTTACTCCTTGGATGTCACTGAAGCTTTCTTT
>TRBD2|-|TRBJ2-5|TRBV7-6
CASSSGLAGNQETQYF
TGTGCCAGCAGCTCGGGCCTAGCGGGAAATCAAGAGACCCAGTACTTC
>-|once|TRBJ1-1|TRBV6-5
CASFRGLGEAFF
TGTGCCAGCTTCAGGGGCCTGGGTGAAGCTTTCTTT
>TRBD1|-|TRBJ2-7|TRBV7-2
CASSVRGTGSYEQYF
TGTGCCAGCAGCGTCAGGGGGACAGGGTCCTACGAGCAGTACTTC
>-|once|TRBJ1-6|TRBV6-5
CASSLRGAYNSPLHF
TGTGCCAGCTCTCTCCGGGGGGCGTATAATTCACCCCTCCACTTT
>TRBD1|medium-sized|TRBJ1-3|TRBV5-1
CASRPYRDRVDTIYF
TGCGCCAGCAGGCCTTACCGGGACAGGGTAGACACCATATATTTT
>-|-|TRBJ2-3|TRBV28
CASSGSISTDTQYF
TGTGCCAGCAGTGGGAGCATTAGCACAGATACGCAGTATTTT
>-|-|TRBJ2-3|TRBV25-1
CASSGTITDTQYF
TGTGCCAGCAGTGGGACTATCACAGATACGCAGTATTTT
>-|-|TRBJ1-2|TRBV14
CASSQRSLQLNYGYTF
TGTGCCAGCAGCCAACGATCCCTACAGCTAAACTATGGCTACACCTTC
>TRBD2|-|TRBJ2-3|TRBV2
CASSENSRGASGTDTQYF
TGTGCCAGCAGTGAAAATTCGCGGGGGGCTTCAGGTACAGATACGCAGTATTTT
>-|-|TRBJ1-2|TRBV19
CASSIAPGGSYGYTF
TGTGCCAGTAGTATAGCCCCCGGAGGTTCCTATGGCTACACCTTC
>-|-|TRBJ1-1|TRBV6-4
CASSPGENTEAFF
TGTGCCAGCAGTCCAGGGGAGAACACTGAAGCTTTCTTT
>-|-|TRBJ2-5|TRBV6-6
CASSSNRNGVQETQYF
TGTGCCAGCAGTTCAAATCGAAACGGAGTCCAAGAGACCCAGTACTTC
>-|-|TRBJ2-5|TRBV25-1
CASSAFGGGETQYF
TGTGCCAGCAGTGCTTTCGGGGGCGGGGAGACCCAGTACTTC
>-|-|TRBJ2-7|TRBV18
CASSPTGQRSYEQYF
TGTGCCAGCTCACCTACAGGCCAAAGATCCTACGAGCAGTACTTC
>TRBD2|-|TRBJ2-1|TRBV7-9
CASSSAGFPYNEQFF
TGTGCCAGCAGCTCAGCGGGATTTCCCTACAATGAGCAGTTCTTC
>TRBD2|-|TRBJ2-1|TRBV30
CAWTPGGYYNEQFF
TGTGCCTGGACGCCGGGAGGCTACTACAATGAGCAGTTCTTC
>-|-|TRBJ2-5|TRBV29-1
CSVSETVQETQYF
TGCAGCGTTTCTGAGACAGTCCAAGAGACCCAGTACTTC
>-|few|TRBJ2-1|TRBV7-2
CASSESISAYNEQFF
TGTGCCAGCAGCGAGAGCATATCTGCTTACAATGAGCAGTTCTTC
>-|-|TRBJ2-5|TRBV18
CASSLRPQETQYF
TGTGCCAGCTCACTCCGGCCCCAAGAGACCCAGTACTTC
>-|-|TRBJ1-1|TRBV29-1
CSVDMGGWNTEAFF
TGCAGCGTTGATATGGGGGGCTGGAACACTGAAGCTTTCTTT
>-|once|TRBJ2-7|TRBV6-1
CASSETGTYEQYF
TGTGCCAGCAGTGAAACAGGGACCTACGAGCAGTACTTC
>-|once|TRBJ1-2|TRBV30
CAWIGVRPGYTF
TGTGCCTGGATTGGCGTTCGGCCCGGCTACACCTTC
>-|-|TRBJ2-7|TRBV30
CACGGRGEQYF
TGTGCCTGTGGGGGTCGCGGCGAGCAGTACTTC
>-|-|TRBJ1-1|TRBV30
CAWSSGRADTEAFF
TGTGCCTGGAGCTCCGGCAGGGCGGACACTGAAGCTTTCTTT
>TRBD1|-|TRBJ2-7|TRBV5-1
CASSRPTGETYEQYF
TGCGCCAGCAGCCGGCCGACAGGGGAAACCTACGAGCAGTACTTC
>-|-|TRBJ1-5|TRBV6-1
CASSPESNQPQHF
TGTGCCAGCAGCCCGGAGAGCAATCAGCCCCAGCATTTT
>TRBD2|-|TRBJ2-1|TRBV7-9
CASSRGGSSYNEQFF
TGTGCCAGCAGCCGCGGGGGGTCCTCCTACAATGAGCAGTTCTTC
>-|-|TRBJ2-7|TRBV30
CAWSGIDSYEQYF
TGTGCCTGGAGCGGAATTGACAGCTACGAGCAGTACTTC
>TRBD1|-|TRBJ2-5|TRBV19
CASSLRTGRETQYF
TGTGCCAGTAGTCTGCGGACAGGAAGGGAGACCCAGTACTTC
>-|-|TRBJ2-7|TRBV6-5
CASTGLSYEQYF
TGTGCCAGCACAGGGCTGTCCTACGAGCAGTACTTC
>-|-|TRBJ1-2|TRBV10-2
CASSLTGWDNYGYTF
TGCGCCAGCAGTCTGACAGGTTGGGATAACTATGGCTACACCTTC
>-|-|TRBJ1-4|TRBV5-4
CASSLQGINEKLFF
TGTGCCAGCAGCTTGCAGGGGATTAATGAAAAACTGTTTTTT
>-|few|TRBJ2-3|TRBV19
CASKAVGTDTQYF
TGTGCCAGTAAAGCTGTCGGCACAGATACGCAGTATTTT
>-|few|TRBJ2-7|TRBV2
CASSARLISYEQYF
TGTGCCAGCAGTGCCCGATTAATTTCCTACGAGCAGTACTTC
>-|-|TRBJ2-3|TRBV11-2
CASSLEGAGADTQYF
TGTGCCAGCAGCTTAGAAGGGGCAGGGGCAGATACGCAGTATTTT
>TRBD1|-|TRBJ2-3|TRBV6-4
CASSRTGGADTQYF
TGTGCCAGCAGTAGGACAGGGGGGGCAGATACGCAGTATTTT
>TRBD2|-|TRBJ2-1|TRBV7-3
CASSLGLAGLDEQFF
TGTGCCAGCAGCCTAGGACTAGCGGGGTTAGATGAGCAGTTCTTC